This T cell receptor (beta chain) was recovered during a study of spatial heterogeneity in lung cancer. Study context: Detection consistently yielded more beta chains than alpha chains.

Time point described: sample taken at primary tumor resection. Untreated early-stage non-small cell lung cancer patients, roughly 72 in total, were the donors. Whole RNA, which was extracted from tumor, nontumor lung tissue or frozen PBMC, was sequenced without any cell sorting. TCRdb re-derived calls from the 5' RACE reads in MiXCR, one entry per CDR3 protein. The repertoire holds some 14,000 distinct CDR3 sequences, with around 5.6% as singletons. Notes on the study in general: The study found that expanded intratumoral alpha and beta TCR counts tracked tumor mutation counts.

The CDR3 has 14 residues. The J segment lost 6 bases and the V segment lost 6 bases, leaving 8 bases of the junction unmatched. Germline CDR1 MNHNY, CDR2 SVGAGI (reference sequence). By its share, this clonotype is medium-sized. What it binds is unknown. Sample: lung tumor tissue, taken at surgery. This rearrangement joins TRBV6-6 to TRBJ1-5; 7 bases are a match to TRBD1. The receptor was isolated from a female donor with early-stage non-small cell lung cancer. CDR3 DNA: TGTGCCAGCAGAACAGGGGAATGGGGTCAGCCCCAGCATTTT. It yields the protein CASRTGEWGQPQHF.